Below, one T cell receptor (beta chain) is given with its context. The sample belongs to a study of CD8 T cells in Susac syndrome. It was with random hexamers that about 0.45 to 1 ug RNA was reverse transcribed. A single record per CDR3 protein comes from TCRdb applying MiXCR to the immunoSEQ multiplex PCR reads. The sample yields about 170,000 distinct CDR3 sequences, approximately 94% seen once. Sequencing input: CD4+ T cells from PBMCs. The source is a human donor with multiple sclerosis.

CDR3 sequence reads: CASSFDRVQDTAFF. CDR3 sequence (DNA): TGTGCCAGCAGCTTTGACAGGGTACAGGACACGGCTTTCTTT. The rearrangement joins TRBV5-4 to TRBJ1-1; TRBD1 matches at 7 bases. The CDR3 is 14 residues long. Germline V gives CDR1 SGHNT, CDR2 YYREEE (reference sequence). After removal of 2 bases from V and 11 bases from J, the junction contained 12 bases not matched to a gene.